Here is one T cell receptor beta chain with its context. The target antigen is unknown. Germline assignment: CDR1 SQVTM and CDR2 ANQGSEA. Trimming cost V 7 bases and J 5 bases; bases outside gene matches: 10. The CDR3 covers 13 residues. These data come from a study of Graves' ophthalmopathy and Graves' hyperthyroidism. Researchers took RNA transcripts and amplified TCR beta CDR3 regions from them. Second-round multiplex PCR followed a first-round RT-PCR using HTBI primers. A single record per CDR3 protein comes from TCRdb applying MiXCR to the multiplex PCR reads. The sample shows over a million distinct CDR3 sequences, about 38% of them seen only once. Study-level points and caveats: Also, most clonotypes expanded in the thyroid above 0.001 frequency appeared in blood. Distinction of ophthalmopathy from stable hyperthyroidism by a 13-signature model reached almost 90% sensitivity and 75% to 84% specificity.

Patients in the hyperthyroidism group, adults aged 18 to 65, were newly diagnosed, under 2 months' duration. A diagnosis was made from clinical symptoms together with serum thyroxine, TRAb, thyroid ultrasound and orbital computed tomography. The clonotype was recovered from an adult man with Graves' hyperthyroidism. The sample consisted of peripheral blood or thyroid tissue (not recorded which). The V call is TRBV29-1, the J call TRBJ1-2; 7 bases align to TRBD1. CDR3 nucleotides: TGCAGCGCCGGCGGGACAGAAGTTTATGGCTACACCTTC. Translating gives CSAGGTEVYGYTF.